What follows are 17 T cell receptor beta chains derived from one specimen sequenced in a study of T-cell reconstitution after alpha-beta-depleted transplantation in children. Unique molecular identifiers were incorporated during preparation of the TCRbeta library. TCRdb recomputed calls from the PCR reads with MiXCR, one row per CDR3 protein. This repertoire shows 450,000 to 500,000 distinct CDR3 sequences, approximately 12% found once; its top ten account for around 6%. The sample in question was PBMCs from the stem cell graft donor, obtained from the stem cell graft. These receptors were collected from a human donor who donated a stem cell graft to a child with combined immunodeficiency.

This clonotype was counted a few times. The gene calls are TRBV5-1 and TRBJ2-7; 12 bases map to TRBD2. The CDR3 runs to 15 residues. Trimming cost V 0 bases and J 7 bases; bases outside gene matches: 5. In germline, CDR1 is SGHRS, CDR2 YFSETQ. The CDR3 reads CASSLGTSGIVEQYF. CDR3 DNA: TGCGCCAGCAGCTTGGGGACTAGCGGGATTGTTGAGCAGTACTTC.

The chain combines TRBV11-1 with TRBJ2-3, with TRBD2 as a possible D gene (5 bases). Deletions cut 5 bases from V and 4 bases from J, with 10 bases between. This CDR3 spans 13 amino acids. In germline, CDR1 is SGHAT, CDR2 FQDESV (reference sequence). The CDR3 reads CASSTAGADTQYF. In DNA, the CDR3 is TGTGCCAGCAGCACGGCCGGGGCAGATACGCAGTATTTT.

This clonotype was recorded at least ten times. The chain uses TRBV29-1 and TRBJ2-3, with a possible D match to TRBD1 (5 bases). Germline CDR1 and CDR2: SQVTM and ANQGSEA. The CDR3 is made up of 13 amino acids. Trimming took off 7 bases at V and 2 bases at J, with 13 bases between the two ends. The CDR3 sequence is CSGKDTATDTQYF. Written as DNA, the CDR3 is TGCAGCGGTAAGGACACGGCCACAGATACGCAGTATTTT.

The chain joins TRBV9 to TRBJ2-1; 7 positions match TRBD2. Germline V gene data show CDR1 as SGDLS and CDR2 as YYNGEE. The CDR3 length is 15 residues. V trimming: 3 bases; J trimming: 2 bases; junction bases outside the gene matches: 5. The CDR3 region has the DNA TGTGCCAGCAGCGCACTAGCGACTCCCTACAATGAGCAGTTCTTC. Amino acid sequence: CASSALATPYNEQFF.

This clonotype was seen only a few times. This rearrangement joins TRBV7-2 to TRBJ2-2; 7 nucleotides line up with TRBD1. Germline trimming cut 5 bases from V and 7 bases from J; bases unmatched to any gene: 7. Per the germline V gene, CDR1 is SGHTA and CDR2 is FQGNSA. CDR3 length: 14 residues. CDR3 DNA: TGTGCCAGCAGCGGGGACAGAACCTTCGGGGAGCTGTTTTTT. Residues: CASSGDRTFGELFF.

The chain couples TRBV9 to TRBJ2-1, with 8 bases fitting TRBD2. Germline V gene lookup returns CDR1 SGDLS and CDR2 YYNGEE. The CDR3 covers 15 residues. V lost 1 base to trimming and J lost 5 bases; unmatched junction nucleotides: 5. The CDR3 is CASSVRGTRDNEQFF. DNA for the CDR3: TGTGCCAGCAGCGTAAGGGGGACTAGAGACAATGAGCAGTTCTTC.

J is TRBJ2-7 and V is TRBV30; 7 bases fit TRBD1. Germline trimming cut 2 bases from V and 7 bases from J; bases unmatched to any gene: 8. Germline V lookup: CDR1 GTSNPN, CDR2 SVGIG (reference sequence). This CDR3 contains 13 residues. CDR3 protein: CAWSSGRGWEQYF. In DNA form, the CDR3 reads TGTGCCTGGAGTTCGGGCAGGGGGTGGGAGCAGTACTTC.

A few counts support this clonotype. DNA for the CDR3: TGTGCCAGCTCTCCTGGACAGGCCGTCCTATTCTATGGCTACACCTTC. This codes for CASSPGQAVLFYGYTF. The chain has TRBV18 and TRBJ1-2; 7 bases match TRBD1. Germline lookup yields CDR1 KGHSH and CDR2 LQKENI. This CDR3 comprises 16 residues. V trimming: 6 bases; J trimming: 4 bases; junction bases outside the gene matches: 14.

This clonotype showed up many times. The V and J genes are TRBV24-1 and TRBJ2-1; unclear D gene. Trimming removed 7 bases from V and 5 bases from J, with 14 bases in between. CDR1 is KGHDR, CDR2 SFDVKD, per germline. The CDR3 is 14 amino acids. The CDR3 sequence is CATRGSIGDNEQFF. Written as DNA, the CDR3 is TGTGCCACCAGGGGCTCTATAGGCGACAATGAGCAGTTCTTC.

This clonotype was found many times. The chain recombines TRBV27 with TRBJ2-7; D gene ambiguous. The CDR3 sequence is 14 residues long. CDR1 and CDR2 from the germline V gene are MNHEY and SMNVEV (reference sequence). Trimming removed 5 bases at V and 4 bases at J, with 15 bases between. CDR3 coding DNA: TGTGCCAGCAGTCCCAGGTGGGGTTCATACGAGCAGTACTTC. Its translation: CASSPRWGSYEQYF.

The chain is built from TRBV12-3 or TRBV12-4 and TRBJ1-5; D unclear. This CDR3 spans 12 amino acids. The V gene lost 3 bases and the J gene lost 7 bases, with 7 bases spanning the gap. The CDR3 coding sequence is TGTGCCAGCAGTTTGGGCGAACAGCCCCAGCATTTT. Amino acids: CASSLGEQPQHF.

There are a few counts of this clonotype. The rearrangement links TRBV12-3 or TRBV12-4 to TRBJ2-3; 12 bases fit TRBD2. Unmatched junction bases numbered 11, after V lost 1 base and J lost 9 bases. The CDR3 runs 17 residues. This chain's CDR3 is CASSLEGLAGGPQTQYF. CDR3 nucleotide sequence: TGTGCCAGCAGTTTAGAAGGGCTAGCGGGAGGGCCACAAACGCAGTATTTT.

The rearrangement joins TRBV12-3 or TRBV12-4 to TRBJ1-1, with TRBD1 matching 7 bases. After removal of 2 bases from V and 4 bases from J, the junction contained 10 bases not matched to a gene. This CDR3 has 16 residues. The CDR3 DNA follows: TGTGCCAGCAGTTTAAGGGCAGGGGGTCAGGGCACTGAAGCTTTCTTT. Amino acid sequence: CASSLRAGGQGTEAFF.

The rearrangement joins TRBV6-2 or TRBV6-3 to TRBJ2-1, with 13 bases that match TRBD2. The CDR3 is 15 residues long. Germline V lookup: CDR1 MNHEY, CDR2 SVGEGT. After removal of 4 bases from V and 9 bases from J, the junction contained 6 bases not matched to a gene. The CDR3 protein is CASSWTSGGPGEQFF. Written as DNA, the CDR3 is TGTGCCAGCAGTTGGACTAGCGGGGGCCCAGGTGAGCAGTTCTTC.

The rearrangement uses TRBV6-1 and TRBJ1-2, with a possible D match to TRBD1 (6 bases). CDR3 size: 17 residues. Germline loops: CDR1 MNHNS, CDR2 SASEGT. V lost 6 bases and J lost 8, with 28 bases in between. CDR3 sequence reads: CASRRMDYTTGGGGYTF. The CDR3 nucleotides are TGTGCCAGCAGACGAATGGACTACACAACCGGCGGGGGCGGCTACACCTTC.

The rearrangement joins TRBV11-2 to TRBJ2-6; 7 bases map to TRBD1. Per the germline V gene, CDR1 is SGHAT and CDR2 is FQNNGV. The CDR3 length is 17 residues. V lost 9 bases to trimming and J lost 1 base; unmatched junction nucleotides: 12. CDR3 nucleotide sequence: TGTGCCAGTGACAGGGCCTTCCTGACTTCTGGGGCCAACGTCCTGACTTTC. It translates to CASDRAFLTSGANVLTF.

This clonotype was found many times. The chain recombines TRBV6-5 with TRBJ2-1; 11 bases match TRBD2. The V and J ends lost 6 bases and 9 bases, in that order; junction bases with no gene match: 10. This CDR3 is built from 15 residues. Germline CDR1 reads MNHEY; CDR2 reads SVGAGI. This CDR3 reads CASSPAASGGPEQFF. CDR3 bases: TGTGCCAGCAGCCCTGCGGCTAGCGGGGGGCCTGAGCAGTTCTTC.